This TCR beta chain originates from a study of CD8 T cells in ankylosing spondylitis. A remark on this clonotype: Its antigen remains unidentified.

Study outcomes and limitations: Blood of patients with ankylosing spondylitis appeared to be characterized by a TCR beta motif of eight or nine highly homologous variants. Certain motif variants had earlier been reported in reactive arthritis synovial fluid and blood. Disease-linked clones were reportedly significantly enriched in matched ankylosing spondylitis synovial fluid.

With V trimmed by 1 base and J by 0 bases, 7 bases remained unmatched. The CDR3 runs 18 residues. In germline, CDR1 is MNHNS, CDR2 SASEGT. As the method for making TCR beta libraries, quantitative 5'-RACE with molecular barcodes was used. TCRdb re-called the 5' RACE reads through MiXCR, storing one row per CDR3 protein. The data show some 140,000 distinct CDR3 sequences, approximately 9.2% seen once. The material sequenced was synovial fluid, either unsorted or a sorted T cell fraction (not recorded which). V usage is TRBV6-1 and J usage is TRBJ1-4; 8 bases are a match to TRBD1. The TCR sequence derives from a male donor with ankylosing spondylitis. The CDR3 region has the DNA TGTGCCAGCAGTGAAGAGGACAGGGTGACGGCAACTAATGAAAAACTGTTTTTT. This gives the protein CASSEEDRVTATNEKLFF.